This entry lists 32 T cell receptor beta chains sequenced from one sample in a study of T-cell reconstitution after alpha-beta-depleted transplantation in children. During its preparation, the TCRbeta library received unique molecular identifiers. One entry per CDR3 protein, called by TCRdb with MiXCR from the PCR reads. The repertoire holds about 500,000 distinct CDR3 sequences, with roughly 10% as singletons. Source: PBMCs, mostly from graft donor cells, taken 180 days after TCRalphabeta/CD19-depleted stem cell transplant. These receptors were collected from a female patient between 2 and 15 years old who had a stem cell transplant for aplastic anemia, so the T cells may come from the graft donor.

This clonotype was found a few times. The CDR3 DNA sequence: TGTGCCAGCAGCTTAGCGCTTAGCACAGATACGCAGTATTTT. It specifies CASSLALSTDTQYF. The J gene is TRBJ2-3, the V gene TRBV7-2; D gene uncertain. This CDR3 contains 14 residues. V dropped 0 bases and J dropped 0 bases, with 4 bases sitting between them. Per germline, CDR1 SGHTA and CDR2 FQGNSA.

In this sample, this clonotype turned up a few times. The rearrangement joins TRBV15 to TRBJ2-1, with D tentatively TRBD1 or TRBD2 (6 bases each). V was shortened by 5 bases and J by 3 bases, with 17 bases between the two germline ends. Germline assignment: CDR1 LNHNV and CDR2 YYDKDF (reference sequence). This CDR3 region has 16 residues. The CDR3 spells CATSEGGRGGYNEQFF. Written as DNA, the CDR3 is TGTGCCACCAGCGAGGGGGGAAGGGGAGGCTACAATGAGCAGTTCTTC.

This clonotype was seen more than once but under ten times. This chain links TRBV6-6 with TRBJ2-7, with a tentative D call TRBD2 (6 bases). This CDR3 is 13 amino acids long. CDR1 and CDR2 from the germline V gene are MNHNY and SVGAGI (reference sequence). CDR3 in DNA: TGTGCCAGCAGTTACTCGTCCGGGACTGCCAGGGACGTC. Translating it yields CASSYSSGTARDV.

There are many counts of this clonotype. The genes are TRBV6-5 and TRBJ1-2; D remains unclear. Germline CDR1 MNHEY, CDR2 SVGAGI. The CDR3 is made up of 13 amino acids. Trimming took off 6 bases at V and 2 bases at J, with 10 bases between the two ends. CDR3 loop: CASRTRGNYGYTF. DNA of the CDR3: TGTGCCAGCAGGACCCGGGGAAACTATGGCTACACCTTC.

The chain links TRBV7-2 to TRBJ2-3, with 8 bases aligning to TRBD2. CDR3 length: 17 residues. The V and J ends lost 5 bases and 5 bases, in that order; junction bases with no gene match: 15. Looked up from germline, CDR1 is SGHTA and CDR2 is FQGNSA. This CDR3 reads CASSLRGGSGSGDTQYF. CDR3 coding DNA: TGTGCCAGCAGCCTAAGGGGGGGCAGCGGGAGTGGAGATACGCAGTATTTT.

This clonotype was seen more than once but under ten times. This chain's CDR3 is CASSVAAGGYNEQFF. CDR3 coding DNA: TGTGCCAGCAGCGTAGCGGCGGGAGGGTACAATGAGCAGTTCTTC. The chain couples TRBV9 to TRBJ2-1; 9 bases agree with TRBD2. V was pared by 0 bases and J by 4 bases, with 2 bases of the junction left unmatched. The CDR3 contains 15 residues. Germline-derived CDR1 and CDR2 are SGDLS and YYNGEE.

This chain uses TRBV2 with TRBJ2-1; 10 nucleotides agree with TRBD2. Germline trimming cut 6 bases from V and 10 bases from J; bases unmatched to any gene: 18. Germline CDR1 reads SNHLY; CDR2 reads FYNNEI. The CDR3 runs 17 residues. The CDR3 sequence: CASSPGTRGLATKEQFF. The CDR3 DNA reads TGTGCCAGCAGCCCCGGGACGAGGGGACTAGCGACCAAAGAGCAGTTCTTC.

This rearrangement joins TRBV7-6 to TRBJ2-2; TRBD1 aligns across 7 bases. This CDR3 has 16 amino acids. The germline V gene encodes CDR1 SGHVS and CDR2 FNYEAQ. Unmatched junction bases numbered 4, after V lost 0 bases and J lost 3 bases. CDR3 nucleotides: TGTGCCAGCAGCTTAGCGACGGGACAGCACACCGGGGAGCTGTTTTTT. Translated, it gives CASSLATGQHTGELFF. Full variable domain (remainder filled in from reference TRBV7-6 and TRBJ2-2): GAGVSQSPRYKVTKRGQDVALRCDPISGHVSLYWYRQALGQGPEFLTYFNYEAQQDKSGLPNDRFSAERPEGSISTLTIQRTEQRDSAMYRCASSLATGQHTGELFFGEGSRLTVL.

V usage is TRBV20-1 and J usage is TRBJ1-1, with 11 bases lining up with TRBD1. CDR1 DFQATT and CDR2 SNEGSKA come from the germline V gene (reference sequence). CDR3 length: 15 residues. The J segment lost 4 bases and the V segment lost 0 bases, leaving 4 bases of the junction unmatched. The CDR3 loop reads CSARDPGQGGTEAFF. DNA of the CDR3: TGCAGTGCTAGAGATCCGGGACAGGGGGGCACTGAAGCTTTCTTT.

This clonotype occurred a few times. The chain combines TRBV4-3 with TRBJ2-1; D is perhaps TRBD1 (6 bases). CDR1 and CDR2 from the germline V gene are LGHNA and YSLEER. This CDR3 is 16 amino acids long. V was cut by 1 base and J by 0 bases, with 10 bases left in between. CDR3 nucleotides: TGCGCCAGCAGCCAAGGCCCGACAGGCTCCTACAATGAGCAGTTCTTC. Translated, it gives CASSQGPTGSYNEQFF.

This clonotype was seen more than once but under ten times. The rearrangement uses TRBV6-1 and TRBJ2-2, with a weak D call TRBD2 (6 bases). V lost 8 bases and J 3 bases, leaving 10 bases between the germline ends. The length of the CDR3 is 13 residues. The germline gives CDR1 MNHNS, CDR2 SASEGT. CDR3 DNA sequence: TGTGCCAGCTTGCGGGACCACACCGGGGAGCTGTTTTTT. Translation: CASLRDHTGELFF.

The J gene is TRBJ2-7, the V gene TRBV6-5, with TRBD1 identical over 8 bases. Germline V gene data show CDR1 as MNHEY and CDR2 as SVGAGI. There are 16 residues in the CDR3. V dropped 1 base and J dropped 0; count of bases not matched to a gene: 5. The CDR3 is CASSYFGQGSSYEQYF. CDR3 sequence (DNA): TGTGCCAGCAGTTACTTCGGACAGGGAAGCTCCTACGAGCAGTACTTC.

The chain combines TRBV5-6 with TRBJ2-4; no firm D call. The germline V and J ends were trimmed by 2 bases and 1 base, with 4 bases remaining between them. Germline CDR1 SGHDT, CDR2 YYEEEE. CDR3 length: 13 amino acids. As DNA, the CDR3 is TGTGCCAGCAGCTTTAGTGCCAAAAACATTCAGTACTTC. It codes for CASSFSAKNIQYF.

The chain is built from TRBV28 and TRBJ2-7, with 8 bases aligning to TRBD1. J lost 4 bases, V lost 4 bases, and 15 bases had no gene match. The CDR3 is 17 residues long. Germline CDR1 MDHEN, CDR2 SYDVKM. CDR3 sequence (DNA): TGTGCCAGCAGTTCTCATGGTCGGTCCAGGGGGCTTTACGAGCAGTACTTC. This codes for CASSSHGRSRGLYEQYF.

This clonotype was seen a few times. The CDR3 nucleotides are TGCAGTGCCGGGGGTCTTACTAGCGGGAGGGCGAGCACAGATACGCAGTATTTT. It encodes CSAGGLTSGRASTDTQYF. V usage is TRBV20-1 and J usage is TRBJ2-3, with 13 positions matching TRBD2. Germline-derived CDR1 and CDR2 are DFQATT and SNEGSKA (reference sequence). This CDR3 is 18 amino acids long. V gave up 6 bases and J gave up 0 bases; unmatched junction bases: 12.

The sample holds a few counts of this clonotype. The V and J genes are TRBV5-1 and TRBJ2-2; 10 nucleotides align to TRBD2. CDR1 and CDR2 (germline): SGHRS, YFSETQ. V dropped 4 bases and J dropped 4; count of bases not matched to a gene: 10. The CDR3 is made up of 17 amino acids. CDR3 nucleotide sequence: TGCGCCAGCAGCCCGGAGGTAGCGGGAGGTGGCACCGGGGAGCTGTTTTTT. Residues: CASSPEVAGGGTGELFF.

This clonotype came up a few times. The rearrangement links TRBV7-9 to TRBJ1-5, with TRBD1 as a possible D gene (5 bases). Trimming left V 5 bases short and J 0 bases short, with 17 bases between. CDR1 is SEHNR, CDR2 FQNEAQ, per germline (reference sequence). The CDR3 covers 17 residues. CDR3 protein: CASSHQGTSDSNQPQHF. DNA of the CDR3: TGTGCCAGCAGCCACCAAGGGACGTCGGATAGCAATCAGCCCCAGCATTTT.

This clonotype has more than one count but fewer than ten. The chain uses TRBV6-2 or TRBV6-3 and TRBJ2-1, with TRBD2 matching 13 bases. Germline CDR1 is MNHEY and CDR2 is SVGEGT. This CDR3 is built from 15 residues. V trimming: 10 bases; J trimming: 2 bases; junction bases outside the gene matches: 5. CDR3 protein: CATRTSGSTYNEQFF. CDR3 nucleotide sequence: TGTGCCACCCGGACTAGCGGGAGTACCTACAATGAGCAGTTCTTC.

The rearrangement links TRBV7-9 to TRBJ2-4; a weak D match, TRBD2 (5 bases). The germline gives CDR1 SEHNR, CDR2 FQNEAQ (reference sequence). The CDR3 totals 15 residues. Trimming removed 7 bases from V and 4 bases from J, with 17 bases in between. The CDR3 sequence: CASTILPSGKNIQYF. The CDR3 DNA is TGTGCCAGCACCATACTCCCCTCGGGGAAAAACATTCAGTACTTC.

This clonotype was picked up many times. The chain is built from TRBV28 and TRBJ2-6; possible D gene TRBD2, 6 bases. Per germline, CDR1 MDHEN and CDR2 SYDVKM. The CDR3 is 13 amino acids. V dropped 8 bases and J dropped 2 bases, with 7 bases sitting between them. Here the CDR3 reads CASGEAGANVLTF. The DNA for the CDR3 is TGTGCCAGCGGGGAGGCTGGGGCCAACGTCCTGACTTTC.

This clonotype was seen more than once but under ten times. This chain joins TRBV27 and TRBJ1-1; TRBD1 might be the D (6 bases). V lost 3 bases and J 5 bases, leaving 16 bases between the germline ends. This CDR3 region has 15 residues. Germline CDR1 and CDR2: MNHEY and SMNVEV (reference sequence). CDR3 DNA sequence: TGTGCCAGCAGTTTTTTAGTGCAGGGGAGGACTGAAGCTTTCTTT. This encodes CASSFLVQGRTEAFF.

Here the CDR3 reads CASSLLGAEGQPQHF. The CDR3 coding sequence is TGCGCCAGCAGCTTGTTAGGGGCCGAGGGTCAGCCCCAGCATTTT. The V call is TRBV5-1, the J call TRBJ1-5; a possible D gene is TRBD1 (5 bases). The germline CDR1 and CDR2 sequences are SGHRS and YFSETQ. V gave up 1 base and J gave up 6 bases, with 14 bases separating them. CDR3 size: 15 residues.

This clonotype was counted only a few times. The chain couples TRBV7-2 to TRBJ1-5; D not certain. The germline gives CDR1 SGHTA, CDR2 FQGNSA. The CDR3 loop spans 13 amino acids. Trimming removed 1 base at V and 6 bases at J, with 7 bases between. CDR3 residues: CASSLGWGQPQHF. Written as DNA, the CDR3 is TGTGCCAGCAGCTTAGGATGGGGTCAGCCCCAGCATTTT.

CDR3 sequence: CASSWTPRAQYF. The CDR3 DNA reads as TGTGCCAGCAGTTGGACCCCTCGAGCCCAGTACTTC. This chain joins TRBV12-3 or TRBV12-4 and TRBJ2-5, with no clear D. CDR3 length equals 12 residues. V lost 4 bases, J lost 9 bases, and 12 bases lay in between.

The CDR3 is CASSLARGANTGELFF. As DNA, the CDR3 is TGTGCCAGCAGCTTAGCCCGGGGGGCGAACACCGGGGAGCTGTTTTTT. The chain joins TRBV7-9 to TRBJ2-2, with 7 nucleotides matching TRBD2. Germline CDR1 is SEHNR and CDR2 is FQNEAQ (reference sequence). This CDR3 spans 16 amino acids. V trimming: 0 bases; J trimming: 0 bases; junction bases outside the gene matches: 1.

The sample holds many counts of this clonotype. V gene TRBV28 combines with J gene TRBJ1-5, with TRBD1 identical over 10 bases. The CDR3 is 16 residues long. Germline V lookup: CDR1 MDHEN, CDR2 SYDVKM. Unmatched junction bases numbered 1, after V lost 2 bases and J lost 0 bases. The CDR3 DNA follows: TGTGCCAGCAGTTTAGACAGGGGGCTTAGCAATCAGCCCCAGCATTTT. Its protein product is CASSLDRGLSNQPQHF.

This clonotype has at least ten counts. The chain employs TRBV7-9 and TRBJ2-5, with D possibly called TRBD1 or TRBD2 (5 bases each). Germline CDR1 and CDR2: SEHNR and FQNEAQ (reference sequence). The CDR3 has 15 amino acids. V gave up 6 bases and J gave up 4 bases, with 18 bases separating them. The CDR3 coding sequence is TGTGCCAGCAGTTACCTCCGAGGGGACGGAGAGACCCAGTACTTC. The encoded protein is CASSYLRGDGETQYF.

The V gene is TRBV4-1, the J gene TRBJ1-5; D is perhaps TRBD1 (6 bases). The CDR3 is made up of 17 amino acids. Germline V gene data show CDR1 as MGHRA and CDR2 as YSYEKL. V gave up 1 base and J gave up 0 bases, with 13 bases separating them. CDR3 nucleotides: TGCGCCAGCAGCCAAGGATCCACAGGGTATAGCAATCAGCCCCAGCATTTT. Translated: CASSQGSTGYSNQPQHF.

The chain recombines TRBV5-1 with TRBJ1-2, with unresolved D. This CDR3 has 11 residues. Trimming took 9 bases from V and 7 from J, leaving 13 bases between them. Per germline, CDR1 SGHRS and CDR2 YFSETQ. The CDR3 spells CAIWDRGGYTF. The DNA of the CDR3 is TGCGCCATCTGGGATCGAGGTGGCTACACCTTC.

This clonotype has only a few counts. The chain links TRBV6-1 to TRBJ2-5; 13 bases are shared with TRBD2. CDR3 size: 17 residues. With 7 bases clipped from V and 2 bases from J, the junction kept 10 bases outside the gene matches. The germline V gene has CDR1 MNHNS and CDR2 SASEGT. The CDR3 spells CASTTTLLAGGQETQYF. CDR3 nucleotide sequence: TGTGCCAGCACCACAACCTTACTAGCGGGAGGGCAAGAGACCCAGTACTTC.

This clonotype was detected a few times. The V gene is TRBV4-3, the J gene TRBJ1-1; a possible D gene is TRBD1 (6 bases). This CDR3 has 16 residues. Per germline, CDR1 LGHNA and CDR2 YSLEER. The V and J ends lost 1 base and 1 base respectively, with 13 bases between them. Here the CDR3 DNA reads TGCGCCAGCAGCCAAGTCACAGGGCTTTCGAACACTGAAGCTTTCTTT. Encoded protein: CASSQVTGLSNTEAFF.

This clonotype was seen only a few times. The CDR3 is CASGEAPYEQYF. CDR3 nucleotides: TGCGCCAGCGGCGAGGCGCCCTACGAGCAGTACTTC. The genes are TRBV5-1 and TRBJ2-7; no reliable D call. Trimming removed 7 bases at V and 2 bases at J, with 10 bases between. Germline V lookup: CDR1 SGHRS, CDR2 YFSETQ. The CDR3 contains 12 residues.